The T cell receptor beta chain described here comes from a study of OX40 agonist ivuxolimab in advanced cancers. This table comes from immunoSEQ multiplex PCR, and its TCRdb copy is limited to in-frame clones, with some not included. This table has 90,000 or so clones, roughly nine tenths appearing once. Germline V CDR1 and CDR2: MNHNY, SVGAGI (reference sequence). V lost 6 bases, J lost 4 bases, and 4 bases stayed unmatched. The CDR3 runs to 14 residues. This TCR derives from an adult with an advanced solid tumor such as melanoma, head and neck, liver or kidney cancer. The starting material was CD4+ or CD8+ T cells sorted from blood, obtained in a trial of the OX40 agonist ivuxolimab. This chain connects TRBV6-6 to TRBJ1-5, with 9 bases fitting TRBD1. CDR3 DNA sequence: TGTGCCAGCAGCTTGGACAGGGGTAATCAGCCCCAGCATTTT. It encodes CASSLDRGNQPQHF.